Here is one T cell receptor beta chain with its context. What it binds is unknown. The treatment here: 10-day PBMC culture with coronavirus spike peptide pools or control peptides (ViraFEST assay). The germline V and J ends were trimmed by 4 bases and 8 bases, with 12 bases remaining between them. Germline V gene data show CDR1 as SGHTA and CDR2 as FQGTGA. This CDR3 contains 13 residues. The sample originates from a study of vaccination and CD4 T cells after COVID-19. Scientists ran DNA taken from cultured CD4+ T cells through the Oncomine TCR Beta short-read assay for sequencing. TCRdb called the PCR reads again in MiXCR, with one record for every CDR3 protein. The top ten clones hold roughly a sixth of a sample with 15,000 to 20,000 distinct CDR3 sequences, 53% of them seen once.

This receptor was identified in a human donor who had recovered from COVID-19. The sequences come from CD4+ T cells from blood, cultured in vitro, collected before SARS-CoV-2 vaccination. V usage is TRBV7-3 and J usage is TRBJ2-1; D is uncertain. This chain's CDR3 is CASSSGVKDEQFF. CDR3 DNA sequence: TGTGCCAGCAGCTCGGGTGTAAAGGATGAGCAGTTCTTC.